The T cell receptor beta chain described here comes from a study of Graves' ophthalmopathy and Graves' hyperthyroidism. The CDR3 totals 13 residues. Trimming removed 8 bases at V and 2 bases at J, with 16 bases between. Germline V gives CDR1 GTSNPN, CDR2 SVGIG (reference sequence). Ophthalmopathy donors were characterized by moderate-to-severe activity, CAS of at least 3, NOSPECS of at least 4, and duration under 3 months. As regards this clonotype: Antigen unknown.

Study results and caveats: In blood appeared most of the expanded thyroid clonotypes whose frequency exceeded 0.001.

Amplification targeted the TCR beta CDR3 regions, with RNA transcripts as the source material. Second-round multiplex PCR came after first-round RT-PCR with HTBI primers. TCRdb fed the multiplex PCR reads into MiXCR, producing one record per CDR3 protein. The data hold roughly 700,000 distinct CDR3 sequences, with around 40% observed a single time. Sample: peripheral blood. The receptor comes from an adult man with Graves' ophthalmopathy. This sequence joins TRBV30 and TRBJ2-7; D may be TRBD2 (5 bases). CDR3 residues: CAQRSPGAYEQYF. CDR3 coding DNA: TGTGCCCAAAGATCTCCCGGGGCCTACGAGCAGTACTTC. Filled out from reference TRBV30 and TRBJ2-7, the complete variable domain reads SQTIHQWPATLVQPVGSPLSLECTVEGTSNPNLYWYRQAAGRGLQLLFYSVGIGQISSEVPQNLSASRPQDRQFILSSKKLLLSDSGFYLCAQRSPGAYEQYFGPGTRLTVT.